A selection of T cell receptor beta chains follows, all from one sample in a study of CD8+CD57+ T cells in acquired aplastic anemia. Each CDR3 protein is one row after TCRdb ran MiXCR on the reads. The sample yields 150,000 to 200,000 distinct CDR3 sequences, approximately 43% seen once. Material: sorted CD4+, CD8+, or CD8+CD57+ T cells (not recorded which) from PBMCs. Receptors were obtained from a human donor in good health. The CDR3 runs from the conserved cysteine through the conserved F or W. The D gene is left open where the match is weak. The size entry is marked missing in some rows and otherwise reads once, few, many or a size class.

d_gene | abundance | j_gene | v_gene | CDR3nt | CDR3aa
. | . | TRBJ1-2 | TRBV10-1 | TGCGCCAGCAGTGAGGGGAAAGGAGGTGACGGCTACACCTTC | CASSEGKGGDGYTF
. | . | TRBJ1-2 | TRBV10-3 | TGTGCCATCAGTGAAGGGCCGGGGGCCCCAGGCTACACCTTC | CAISEGPGAPGYTF
TRBD1 | many | TRBJ2-7 | TRBV7-2 | TGTGCCAGCAGCTTAGCGACAGGGGGTTACGAGCAGTACTTC | CASSLATGGYEQYF
TRBD1 | many | TRBJ2-2 | TRBV20-1 | TGCAGTGCTAGAGATAAACGGACAGGGGACACCGGGGAGCTGTTTTTT | CSARDKRTGDTGELFF
TRBD1 | . | TRBJ2-6 | TRBV24-1 | TGTGCCACTCCGGGACAGGGTGAATTTGGGGCCAACGTCCTGACTTTC | CATPGQGEFGANVLTF
TRBD1 | . | TRBJ2-2 | TRBV7-3 | TGTGCCAGCAGCCTAGGACAGGGGGGCACCGGGGAGCTGTTTTTT | CASSLGQGGTGELFF
. | . | TRBJ1-2 | TRBV28 | TGTGCCAGCAGTCCGGGGACAACCCCTAACTATGGCTACACCTTC | CASSPGTTPNYGYTF
TRBD1 | . | TRBJ1-2 | TRBV2 | TGTGCCAGCAGTGAAACCCTACAGGGGGCGTTCTATGGCTACACCTTC | CASSETLQGAFYGYTF
. | many | TRBJ1-6 | TRBV6-5 | TGTGCCAGCAGTTCACCCAGTTCACCCCTCCACTTT | CASSSPSSPLHF
TRBD2 | . | TRBJ2-1 | TRBV19 | TGTGCCAGTAGTAAACTAGCGGGAGGTGTTAATGAGCAGTTCTTC | CASSKLAGGVNEQFF
. | few | TRBJ1-4 | TRBV3-1 | TGTGCCAGCAGCCAAGTGGGCGGAAATGAAAAACTGTTTTTT | CASSQVGGNEKLFF
TRBD2 | . | TRBJ2-1 | TRBV5-6 | TGTGCCAGCAGAGCAGGACTAGCGGGATTTGGTGAGCAGTTCTTC | CASRAGLAGFGEQFF
TRBD1 | . | TRBJ2-3 | TRBV6-5 | TGTGCCAGCAGTTGGACAGGGGATGTTACAGATACGCAGTATTTT | CASSWTGDVTDTQYF
. | . | TRBJ2-3 | TRBV7-7 | TGTGCTAGCAGCGCCAGGGATGATACGCAGTATTTT | CASSARDDTQYF
. | few | TRBJ2-7 | TRBV27 | TGTGCCAGCAGTCCCCGGGGCGGGGGCGACAGCTCCTACGAGCAGTACTTC | CASSPRGGGDSSYEQYF
. | many | TRBJ2-1 | TRBV19 | TGTGCCAGTAGTATCGGTGCGGCATACAATGAGCAGTTCTTC | CASSIGAAYNEQFF
. | . | TRBJ1-5 | TRBV24-1 | TGTGCCACCAGTGAACCCAAAGGGCCCCAGCATTTT | CATSEPKGPQHF
TRBD2 | once | TRBJ2-3 | TRBV29-1 | TGCAGCGTCAGACGGGCTAGCGGGGATACAGATACGCAGTATTTT | CSVRRASGDTDTQYF
. | many | TRBJ2-1 | TRBV9 | TGTGCCAGCAGCGTAGCTGGGGGCTCTAGCGGAGACAATGAGCAGTTCTTC | CASSVAGGSSGDNEQFF
. | many | TRBJ2-1 | TRBV7-6 | TGTGCCAGCAGCTTAGGTAGCGCAGGGGCCGACAATGAGCAGTTCTTC | CASSLGSAGADNEQFF
. | . | TRBJ2-3 | TRBV29-1 | TGCAGCGTTGGGAATCTCAGGGGCCGGGAAGATACGCAGTATTTT | CSVGNLRGREDTQYF
TRBD1 | few | TRBJ1-1 | TRBV18 | TGTGCCAGCTCAAAAGGACAGGGACGCTGGACTGAAGCTTTCTTT | CASSKGQGRWTEAFF
. | . | TRBJ2-7 | TRBV29-1 | TGCAGCGTTGAAGATCACGCGACCTACGAGCAGTACTTC | CSVEDHATYEQYF
. | . | TRBJ2-5 | TRBV28 | TGTGCCAGCAGGTCTACCTATGTTGGGGGGAAGACCCAGTACTTC | CASRSTYVGGKTQYF
. | . | TRBJ2-5 | TRBV20-1 | TGCAGTGCTAGAGACGGCTTAGGGGGACGGGAGACCCAGTACTTC | CSARDGLGGRETQYF
. | . | TRBJ1-6 | TRBV7-2 | TGTGCCAGCAGCTACCTTGACTTTAATTCACCCCTCCACTTT | CASSYLDFNSPLHF
TRBD2 | . | TRBJ2-7 | TRBV19 | TGTGCCAGTAGTTGGGGGGGGGACTACGAGCAGTACTTC | CASSWGGDYEQYF
. | . | TRBJ2-1 | TRBV29-1 | TGCAGCGTTGATAATGTAGCGGTCTTC | CSVDNVAVF
TRBD1 | many | TRBJ2-7 | TRBV4-2 | TGTGCCAGCAGCCAAGATGGGGGACAGGGGGCCTCCTACGAGCAGTACTTC | CASSQDGGQGASYEQYF
. | . | TRBJ1-1 | TRBV27 | TGTGCCAGCAGTACCTCCTCAGGGTCGAGTGAAGCTTTCTTT | CASSTSSGSSEAFF
. | many | TRBJ2-3 | TRBV14 | TGTGCCAGCAGCCCAATTAGCCGTGCAGATACGCAGTATTTT | CASSPISRADTQYF
TRBD2 | . | TRBJ2-5 | TRBV9 | TGTGCCAGCAGCGTAGCTAGCGGGGGGGTAGCCCAGTACTTC | CASSVASGGVAQYF
TRBD2 | . | TRBJ2-7 | TRBV20-1 | TGCAGTGCTAGAGATCCCCTAGCGGGGCCGAACTACGAGCAGTACTTC | CSARDPLAGPNYEQYF
. | many | TRBJ1-2 | TRBV29-1 | TGCAGCGTTGAAGATTGGGGGGGCATTAATAGCTATGGCTACACCTTC | CSVEDWGGINSYGYTF
TRBD1 | many | TRBJ2-5 | TRBV12-3/TRBV12-4 | TGTGCCAGCAGTCCGGACAGGGGAGAGACCCAGTACTTC | CASSPDRGETQYF
TRBD1 | many | TRBJ2-7 | TRBV12-3/TRBV12-4 | TGTGCCAGCAGTAAGGGACAGGTAGAATACGAGCAGTACTTC | CASSKGQVEYEQYF
. | many | TRBJ1-5 | TRBV7-2 | TGTGCCAGCAGCTTAGAGTCGAGCCAGCCCCAGCATTTT | CASSLESSQPQHF
. | . | TRBJ1-1 | TRBV5-5 | TGTGCCAGCAGTTGGTACGAAAACACTGAAGCTTTCTTT | CASSWYENTEAFF
TRBD1 | few | TRBJ2-6 | TRBV6-1 | TGTGCCAGCATCCAAACGACAGGGGGCGCGTCTGGGGCCAACGTCCTGACTTTC | CASIQTTGGASGANVLTF
TRBD2 | many | TRBJ2-7 | TRBV3-1 | TGTGCCAGCAGCCAAGGGACTAGCGGGAGGTCCCGGTACTTC | CASSQGTSGRSRYF
. | few | TRBJ1-3 | TRBV20-1 | TGCAGTGCTAGGGGCCCCAGGGGCACCTCTGGAAACACCATATATTTT | CSARGPRGTSGNTIYF
. | many | TRBJ2-7 | TRBV20-1 | TGCAGTGCTGGGCGGAGGGCCCTAACTTACGAGCAGTACTTC | CSAGRRALTYEQYF
. | many | TRBJ2-5 | TRBV24-1 | TGTGCCACCAGTGATACAACAGGGACCCAGTACTTC | CATSDTTGTQYF
. | . | TRBJ2-7 | TRBV19 | TGTGCCAGTAGTATTCTCCGGGGCAACGAGCAGTACTTC | CASSILRGNEQYF
. | . | TRBJ1-3 | TRBV2 | TGTGCCAGCAGCGGAGGGAACTCTGGAAACACCATATATTTT | CASSGGNSGNTIYF
TRBD1 | . | TRBJ1-2 | TRBV5-6 | TGTGCCAGCAGCCAAGGGACAGCACTCTATGGCTACACCTTC | CASSQGTALYGYTF
. | . | TRBJ2-1 | TRBV27 | TGTGCCAGCAGGGAGCGGGTCTTCTACAATGAGCAGTTCTTC | CASRERVFYNEQFF
. | . | TRBJ2-5 | TRBV24-1 | TGTGCCACCAGTGACGGGACATCCTACCAAGAGACCCAGTACTTC | CATSDGTSYQETQYF
. | . | TRBJ2-3 | TRBV12-3/TRBV12-4 | TGTGCCAGCAGTTTCCGCAGGGGCCTGGAGGATACGCAGTATTTT | CASSFRRGLEDTQYF
. | many | TRBJ2-2 | TRBV20-1 | TGCAGTGCTAGCTTCCGAACGAACACCGGGGAGCTGTTTTTT | CSASFRTNTGELFF
. | many | TRBJ2-1 | TRBV2 | TGTGCCAGCAGCGTCGATGCCCTGACACTAATTCCCAATGAGCAGTTCTTC | CASSVDALTLIPNEQFF